This entry lists 4 T cell receptor beta chains sequenced from one sample in a study of cytomegalovirus exposure and HLA in healthy donors. With 60 Vbeta and 13 Jbeta primers, the PCR was carried out. TCRdb's copy holds only in-frame clones and misses some; the assay was immunoSEQ multiplex PCR. The sample has 170,000 or so clones, 77% seen once. The sequencing sample was made of PBMCs. The source of these receptors is a woman aged 60-75 years in good health and CMV-seropositive.

V is TRBV6-5 and J is TRBJ1-5; D is undetermined. The CDR3 loop spans 15 amino acids. CDR1 and CDR2 (germline): MNHEY, SVGAGI. Trimming stripped 6 bases from V and 0 bases from J, with 12 bases between. The CDR3 DNA reads as TGTGCCAGCAGGTCGGGGTTCAATAGCAATCAGCCCCAGCATTTT. This translates into CASRSGFNSNQPQHF.

A note on this clone: The conserved final phenylalanine or tryptophan is absent from the CDR3, which likely points to a read error. V is TRBV11-2 and J is TRBJ1-1; D might be TRBD1 (6 bases). CDR1 and CDR2 (germline): SGHAT, FQNNGV. The CDR3 runs 13 residues. V shed 2 bases and J shed 7 bases, with 11 bases lying between them. CDR3 region: CASSLNREGEAFL. The CDR3 nucleotides read TGTGCCAGCAGCTTAAACAGGGAGGGTGAAGCTTTCCTT.

The table lists this clone with a count of one. The V call is TRBV6-5, the J call TRBJ2-7; maybe TRBD1 (6 bases). The V end lost 7 bases, the J end lost 0 bases, and 7 bases lay between the germline ends. The CDR3 extends over 12 amino acids. Germline CDR1 is MNHEY and CDR2 is SVGAGI. For the CDR3, the DNA is TGTGCCAGCAACAGGGACTCCTACGAGCAGTACTTC. Its translation is CASNRDSYEQYF.

The gene calls are TRBV27 and TRBJ1-1, with a tentative D call TRBD1 (5 bases). V shed 7 bases and J shed 6 bases, with 21 bases lying between them. This CDR3 has 15 residues. Germline assignment: CDR1 MNHEY and CDR2 SMNVEV (reference sequence). For the CDR3, the DNA is TGTGCCAGCACCTTCATGGGGGGAACCATAGCTGAAGCTTTCTTT. Translation gives CASTFMGGTIAEAFF.